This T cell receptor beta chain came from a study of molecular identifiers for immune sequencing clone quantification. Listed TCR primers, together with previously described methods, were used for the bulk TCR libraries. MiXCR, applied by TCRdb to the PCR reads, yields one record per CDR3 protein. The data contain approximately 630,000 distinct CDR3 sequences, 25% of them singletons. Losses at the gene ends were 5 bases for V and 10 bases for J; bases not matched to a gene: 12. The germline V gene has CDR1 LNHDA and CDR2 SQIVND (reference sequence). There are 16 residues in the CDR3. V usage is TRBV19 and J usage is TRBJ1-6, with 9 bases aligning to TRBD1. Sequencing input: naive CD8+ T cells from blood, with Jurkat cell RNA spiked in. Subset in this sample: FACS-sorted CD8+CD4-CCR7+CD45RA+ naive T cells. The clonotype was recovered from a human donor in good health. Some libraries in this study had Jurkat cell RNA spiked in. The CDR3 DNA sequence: TGTGCCAGTAGTCCTGCCCGGGACAGGGTAGGATCACCCCTCCACTTT. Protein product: CASSPARDRVGSPLHF.